This T cell receptor beta chain was obtained from a study of cytomegalovirus exposure and HLA in healthy donors. Study at large: The approximately 120 million unique TCR beta sequences, from 150 million to 200 million T cells, were found by an earlier analysis.

Though nominally healthy at sampling, donors likely had unrecorded immune exposures. The table lists this clone with a few counts. Its antigen remains unidentified. Study-level findings and limits: According to an earlier analysis, most TCR beta V segments yielded productive rearrangements about 90% or about 30% of the time. A later analysis linked a missense variant in DCLRE1C to the trimming of TCR beta V and J genes.

Use of 60 Vbeta and 13 Jbeta primers characterized the PCR. Some clones are missing from TCRdb's copy, which holds only in-frame ones; the method was immunoSEQ multiplex PCR. The profile shows some 120,000 clones, roughly 63% of them singletons. CDR3 length equals 14 residues. Trimming cost V 5 bases and J 7 bases; bases outside gene matches: 7. In germline, CDR1 is SNHLY, CDR2 FYNNEI. The specimen was PBMCs. This sequence was found in a man aged 25 to 45 in good health and CMV-seropositive. The V and J genes are TRBV2 and TRBJ2-4; 8 bases line up with TRBD1. CDR3: CASSSSGGENIQYF. CDR3 DNA sequence: TGTGCCAGCAGTTCCTCAGGGGGCGAGAACATTCAGTACTTC.